One and the same sample provided the 27 T cell receptor beta chains below, sequenced in a study of a mutant IDH1 vaccine in newly diagnosed glioma. These receptors' antigens are unknown. The time point is: week 35, safety follow-up. Each dose delivered 300 ug of mutant IDH1 20-mer peptide subcutaneously with imiquimod. TCRdb's table, derived via immunoSEQ multiplex PCR, lists solely in-frame clones and lacks some. The table includes approximately 44,000 clones, 75% to 85% detected once. The sample consisted of PBMCs, taken from a glioma patient whose treatment included an IDH1 peptide vaccine. These receptors all come from a man in his forties with glioma.

This clone is deemed medium-sized (0.01 to 0.1%). V gene TRBV6-6 combines with J gene TRBJ2-1; 7 bases match TRBD2. The V and J ends lost 6 bases and 5 bases, in that order; junction bases with no gene match: 10. CDR1 and CDR2 from the germline V gene are MNHNY and SVGAGI (reference sequence). CDR3 length equals 15 residues. The CDR3 loop reads CASSNSGGSDNEQFF. CDR3 DNA sequence: TGTGCCAGCAGCAATAGCGGCGGGAGCGACAATGAGCAGTTCTTC.

The CDR3 nucleotides read TGTGCCAGCAGCTTGGACGGAGGGTTATACGAGCAGTACGTC. This encodes CASSLDGGLYEQYV. The J gene is TRBJ2-7, the V gene TRBV5-6; maybe TRBD2 (6 bases). This CDR3 is built from 14 residues. Per the germline V gene, CDR1 is SGHDT and CDR2 is YYEEEE. V dropped 0 bases and J dropped 4 bases, with 11 bases sitting between them.

This clone was counted only a few times. This chain uses TRBV6-6 with TRBJ1-1, with D hard to call. The CDR3 spans 15 residues. The germline CDR1 and CDR2 sequences are MNHNY and SVGAGI (reference sequence). Deletions cut 1 base from V and 1 base from J, with 10 bases between. CDR3 sequence reads: CASSYFGLQNTEAFF. CDR3 DNA: TGTGCCAGCAGTTACTTCGGACTGCAGAACACTGAAGCTTTCTTT.

CDR3 coding DNA: TGTGCCAGTCCGACAGGCCACTGGCCCCTTGATAATTCACCCCTCCACTTT. Residues: CASPTGHWPLDNSPLHF. The V call is TRBV9, the J call TRBJ1-6; a weak D match, TRBD1 (6 bases). Trimming stripped 8 bases from V and 5 bases from J, with 23 bases between. Germline V gene lookup returns CDR1 SGDLS and CDR2 YYNGEE. This CDR3 region has 17 residues.

V usage is TRBV19 and J usage is TRBJ1-5; TRBD1 agrees at 7 bases. Germline V gene lookup returns CDR1 LNHDA and CDR2 SQIVND (reference sequence). This CDR3 has 15 residues. Unmatched junction bases numbered 5, after V lost 3 bases and J lost 3 bases. CDR3 region: CASSIGQGDNQPQHF. DNA of the CDR3: TGTGCCAGTAGTATCGGGCAGGGGGACAATCAGCCCCAGCATTTT. Full variable domain (outside the CDR3, taken from reference TRBV19 and TRBJ1-5): DGGITQSPKYLFRKEGQNVTLSCEQNLNHDAMYWYRQDPGQGLRLIYYSQIVNDFQKGDIAEGYSVSREKKESFPLTVTSAQKNPTAFYLCASSIGQGDNQPQHFGDGTRLSIL.

The gene calls are TRBV27 and TRBJ2-7; a weak D match, TRBD2 (6 bases). The CDR3 spans 15 residues. CDR1 MNHEY and CDR2 SMNVEV come from the germline V gene (reference sequence). V was cut by 5 bases and J by 0 bases, with 14 bases left in between. The CDR3 region has the DNA TGTGCCAGCAGTCCTCGAGCGGGCCTCTCCTACGAGCAGTACGTC. This translates into CASSPRAGLSYEQYV.

This sequence joins TRBV5-1 and TRBJ2-3; no clear D gene. CDR3 length: 13 residues. Germline V lookup: CDR1 SGHRS, CDR2 YFSETQ. Deletions cut 5 bases from V and 1 base from J, with 8 bases between. The CDR3 spells CASSFDRTDTQYF. The CDR3, as DNA: TGCGCCAGCAGTTTTGACCGCACAGATACGCAGTATTTT.

The V and J genes are TRBV9 and TRBJ2-5, with 8 bases fitting TRBD2. The CDR3 spans 14 residues. CDR1 SGDLS and CDR2 YYNGEE come from the germline V gene. V lost 6 bases to trimming and J lost 5 bases; unmatched junction nucleotides: 9. CDR3 residues: CASNNPSGGETQYF. CDR3 DNA sequence: TGTGCCAGCAACAACCCATCGGGAGGGGAGACCCAGTACTTC.

This clone appeared a few times. The chain links TRBV9 to TRBJ1-1, with no clear D. Trimming left V 3 bases short and J 1 base short, with 16 bases between. CDR1 and CDR2 (germline): SGDLS, YYNGEE. The CDR3 is made up of 16 amino acids. For the CDR3, the DNA is TGTGCCAGCAGCGCGAATCCTCACTACGAGAACACTGAAGCTTTCTTT. It specifies CASSANPHYENTEAFF.

This chain links TRBV27 with TRBJ1-1; a possible D gene is TRBD1 (5 bases). Germline CDR1 and CDR2: MNHEY and SMNVEV (reference sequence). V lost 5 bases and J lost 6, with 19 bases in between. The CDR3 runs 15 residues. The CDR3: CASSVSRGFIAEAFF. CDR3 in DNA: TGTGCCAGCAGTGTGTCCCGGGGCTTTATCGCTGAAGCTTTCTTT.

The rearrangement links TRBV5-1 to TRBJ1-5; D uncertain. The CDR3 runs to 14 residues. V gave up 0 bases and J gave up 1 base, with 5 bases separating them. Germline V gene sequence: CDR1 SGHRS, CDR2 YFSETQ. The CDR3 loop reads CASSLADSNQPQHF. CDR3 nucleotides: TGCGCCAGCAGCTTGGCAGACAGCAATCAGCCCCAGCATTTT.

The chain combines TRBV6-1 with TRBJ2-7, with 9 positions matching TRBD1. Germline V gene sequence: CDR1 MNHNS, CDR2 SASEGT. The CDR3 consists of 15 residues. Trimming took 2 bases from V and 5 from J; bases not matched to a gene: 7. CDR3 sequence (DNA): TGTGCCAGCAGTGAACCGGGACAGGGTAACCACGAGCAGTACTTC. It encodes CASSEPGQGNHEQYF.

The V gene is TRBV25-1, the J gene TRBJ1-2; the D is unclear. V was pared by 5 bases and J by 1 base, with 5 bases between. The CDR3 extends over 12 amino acids. Germline V gene data show CDR1 as MGHDK and CDR2 as SYGVNS. CDR3 in DNA: TGTGCCAGCAGTCCGGATAACTATGGCTACACCTTC. Translation gives CASSPDNYGYTF.

The chain links TRBV19 to TRBJ1-2, with 8 bases matching TRBD1. There are 14 residues in the CDR3. Trimming at V came to 9 bases and at J to 2 bases, leaving 8 bases not matched to a gene. Looked up from germline, CDR1 is LNHDA and CDR2 is SQIVND (reference sequence). The CDR3 sequence: CARGAWTGNYGYTF. For the CDR3, the DNA is TGTGCCAGGGGGGCCTGGACAGGGAACTATGGCTACACCTTC.

V is TRBV29-1 and J is TRBJ2-5; 10 nucleotides line up with TRBD2. CDR3 length: 13 amino acids. With V trimmed by 3 bases and J by 5 bases, 3 bases remained unmatched. In germline, CDR1 is SQVTM, CDR2 ANQGSEA. The CDR3, as DNA: TGCAGCGTTGACCTAGCGGGAGCTGAGACCCAGTACTTC. Amino acid sequence: CSVDLAGAETQYF.

This clone appeared a few times. The chain couples TRBV5-6 to TRBJ2-7; D gene uncertain. The CDR3 is 13 residues long. CDR1 and CDR2 (germline): SGHDT, YYEEEE. V was clipped by 2 bases and J by 7 bases, with 13 bases between them. CDR3 residues: CASSFGPLREQYF. CDR3 DNA: TGTGCCAGCAGCTTTGGCCCTCTGAGGGAGCAGTACTTC. Full variable domain (outside the CDR3, taken from reference TRBV5-6 and TRBJ2-7): DAGVTQSPTHLIKTRGQQVTLRCSPKSGHDTVSWYQQALGQGPQFIFQYYEEEERQRGNFPDRFSGHQFPNYSSELNVNALLLGDSALYLCASSFGPLREQYFGPGTRLTVT.

The chain links TRBV10-1 to TRBJ2-1; D is possibly TRBD2 (5 bases). V was cut by 4 bases and J by 9 bases, with 19 bases left in between. Germline V gene lookup returns CDR1 WNHNN and CDR2 SYGVQD (reference sequence). The CDR3 length is 15 residues. In DNA, the CDR3 is TGCGCCAGCAGTGGAACGGACTTCTTCCGCGGTGAGCAGTTCTTC. Amino acid sequence: CASSGTDFFRGEQFF.

This clone came up a few times. This chain links TRBV5-4 with TRBJ1-1; D remains ambiguous. V lost 4 bases to trimming and J lost 0 bases, with 7 bases between them. CDR3 length: 13 amino acids. Germline V gene lookup returns CDR1 SGHNT and CDR2 YYREEE (reference sequence). In DNA form, the CDR3 reads TGTGCCAGCAGCCGAAAGATGAACACTGAAGCTTTCTTT. The encoded protein is CASSRKMNTEAFF.

The genes are TRBV19 and TRBJ1-1, with 8 bases fitting TRBD1. Germline CDR1 is LNHDA and CDR2 is SQIVND (reference sequence). The V segment lost 5 bases and the J segment 4 bases; nucleotides outside the gene matches: 3. CDR3 length: 13 amino acids. This CDR3 reads CASSVGQGTEAFF. Here the CDR3 DNA reads TGTGCCAGTAGTGTCGGACAGGGCACTGAAGCTTTCTTT. The full variable domain, with the rest looked up from reference TRBV19 and TRBJ1-1, is DGGITQSPKYLFRKEGQNVTLSCEQNLNHDAMYWYRQDPGQGLRLIYYSQIVNDFQKGDIAEGYSVSREKKESFPLTVTSAQKNPTAFYLCASSVGQGTEAFFGQGTRLTVV.

The rearrangement uses TRBV7-9 and TRBJ1-1; D gene unclear. Looked up from germline, CDR1 is SEHNR and CDR2 is FQNEAQ (reference sequence). Trimming shortened V by 5 bases and J by 11 bases, and 24 bases separated the two germline ends. The CDR3 contains 15 residues. CDR3 nucleotides: TGTGCCAGCAGCCCCGTGGGCTTACTAGAAATGGGGGCTTTCTTT. This sequence encodes CASSPVGLLEMGAFF. Together with reference TRBV7-9 and TRBJ1-1, the CDR3 gives the full variable domain: DTGVSQNPRHKITKRGQNVTFRCDPISEHNRLYWYRQTLGQGPEFLTYFQNEAQLEKSRLLSDRFSAERPKGSFSTLEIQRTEQGDSAMYLCASSPVGLLEMGAFFGQGTRLTVV.

V usage is TRBV7-2 and J usage is TRBJ1-5; TRBD1 might be the D (5 bases). Germline CDR1 SGHTA, CDR2 FQGNSA. The CDR3 covers 15 residues. Trimming took off 1 base at V and 1 base at J, with 8 bases between the two ends. CDR3 in DNA: TGTGCCAGCAGCTTAGTGGGGGGGAGCAATCAGCCCCAGCATTTT. It specifies CASSLVGGSNQPQHF.

The chain combines TRBV10-3 with TRBJ1-6; 12 positions agree with TRBD1. J gave up 6 bases and V 6 bases, and 6 bases lay outside the gene matches. The CDR3 runs 16 residues. Germline lookup yields CDR1 ENHRY and CDR2 SYGVKD. CDR3 sequence: CAIRSGQGASNSPLHF. DNA for the CDR3: TGTGCCATCAGATCGGGACAGGGGGCCTCTAATTCACCCCTCCACTTT.

The chain joins TRBV6-1 to TRBJ2-1; TRBD1 matches at 7 bases. After removal of 6 bases from V and 4 bases from J, the junction contained 9 bases not matched to a gene. The CDR3 runs to 15 residues. CDR1 is MNHNS, CDR2 SASEGT, per germline. CDR3 DNA: TGTGCCAGCAGCCTTATAAGGGGGCCTTACAATGAGCAGTTCTTC. Translating it yields CASSLIRGPYNEQFF.

The chain carries TRBV6-5 and TRBJ1-2, with D perhaps TRBD1 (5 bases). Trimming pared 4 bases from V and 6 bases from J, leaving 21 bases between. In germline, CDR1 is MNHEY, CDR2 SVGAGI. The CDR3 is made up of 16 amino acids. The chain's CDR3 is CASSLRPFGGVDGYTF. CDR3 in DNA: TGTGCCAGCAGTTTGCGACCCTTTGGGGGTGTGGATGGCTACACCTTC.

The chain uses TRBV7-2 and TRBJ1-2; D is unresolved. CDR3 length: 12 amino acids. V was shortened by 4 bases and J by 9 bases, with 12 bases between the two germline ends. Germline assignment: CDR1 SGHTA and CDR2 FQGNSA. CDR3 DNA sequence: TGTGCCAGCAGCTCCATAGGGATAAGCTACACCTTC. It codes for CASSSIGISYTF.

This clone was picked up one time. The chain links TRBV2 to TRBJ2-7, with TRBD1 matching 7 bases. Germline V CDR1 and CDR2: SNHLY, FYNNEI. The CDR3 loop spans 16 amino acids. The ends lost 0 bases at V and 4 bases at J; junction bases unmatched: 9. The CDR3 coding sequence is TGTGCCAGCAGTGAAGCGGGGACAGAACTCCTTTACGAGCAGTACTTC. Translated, it gives CASSEAGTELLYEQYF. Based on the CDR3 plus reference TRBV2 and TRBJ2-7, the full variable domain is EPEVTQTPSHQVTQMGQEVILRCVPISNHLYFYWYRQILGQKVEFLVSFYNNEISEKSEIFDDQFSVERPDGSNFTLKIRSTKLEDSAMYFCASSEAGTELLYEQYFGPGTRLTVT.

The chain carries TRBV7-2 and TRBJ2-2; D call uncertain. V was pared by 3 bases and J by 4 bases, with 12 bases between. The CDR3 runs to 15 residues. In germline, CDR1 is SGHTA, CDR2 FQGNSA. The CDR3 here is CASSFLPPATGELFF. In DNA, the CDR3 is TGTGCCAGCAGCTTTTTACCCCCGGCCACCGGGGAGCTGTTTTTT.